Following are 17 T cell receptor beta chains from one sample sequenced in a study of blood T cell repertoires in COVID-19. Assay: immunoSEQ multiplex PCR; the TCRdb copy retains only in-frame clones and omits some. Among roughly 61,000 clones listed, roughly two thirds were seen once. The sample consisted of PBMCs or T cells enriched from blood (not recorded which). These receptors were collected from an older woman who had been exposed to COVID-19.

This clone occurred many times. The chain couples TRBV2 to TRBJ2-7; 12 bases fit TRBD1. CDR3 length: 15 amino acids. CDR1 is SNHLY and CDR2 is FYNNEI in the germline V gene. J was trimmed by 7 bases and V by 8 bases; bases with no gene match: 12. CDR3 in DNA: TGTGCCAGCCGGGCGGGGGACAGGGGGCCGGAAGAGCAGTACTTC. The encoded protein is CASRAGDRGPEEQYF.

The V gene is TRBV7-9, the J gene TRBJ2-7, with 7 bases that match TRBD2. In germline, CDR1 is SEHNR, CDR2 FQNEAQ (reference sequence). The CDR3 has 16 residues. V shed 4 bases and J 5 bases; nucleotides not matched to a gene: 14. CDR3 loop: CASSSQVGGGAHEQYF. The CDR3 coding sequence is TGTGCCAGCAGCTCACAGGTGGGGGGAGGGGCCCACGAGCAGTACTTC.

The J gene is TRBJ1-1, the V gene TRBV11-3, with 7 positions matching TRBD1. V shed 3 bases, J shed 1 base, and the junction held 5 bases outside the gene matches. CDR1 is SGHNT and CDR2 is YENEEA in the germline V gene. The length of the CDR3 is 15 residues. CDR3 protein: CASSFQGEANTEAFF. CDR3 DNA sequence: TGTGCCAGCAGCTTTCAGGGGGAGGCGAACACTGAAGCTTTCTTT.

This clone was detected once. J is TRBJ2-7 and V is TRBV5-4, with TRBD1 matching 9 bases. Unmatched junction bases numbered 6, after V lost 4 bases and J lost 1 base. The CDR3 loop spans 15 amino acids. Germline assignment: CDR1 SGHNT and CDR2 YYREEE (reference sequence). CDR3 protein: CASSQPTGGSYEQYF. In DNA form, the CDR3 reads TGTGCCAGCAGCCAGCCGACAGGGGGGTCCTACGAGCAGTACTTC. The variable domain in full, completed from reference TRBV5-4 and TRBJ2-7, reads ETGVTQSPTHLIKTRGQQVTLRCSSQSGHNTVSWYQQALGQGPQFIFQYYREEENGRGNFPPRFSGLQFPNYSSELNVNALELDDSALYLCASSQPTGGSYEQYFGPGTRLTVT.

As DNA, the CDR3 is TGTGCCAGCAGCTTGACTAGCGGGCTTCAAGAGACCCAGTACTTC. Amino acids: CASSLTSGLQETQYF. This chain connects TRBV7-2 to TRBJ2-5, with TRBD2 identical over 10 bases. This CDR3 is 15 amino acids long. The V segment lost 3 bases and the J segment 2 bases; nucleotides outside the gene matches: 3. Germline lookup yields CDR1 SGHTA and CDR2 FQGNSA. Supplemented by reference TRBV7-2 and TRBJ2-5, the full variable domain reads GAGVSQSPSNKVTEKGKDVELRCDPISGHTALYWYRQSLGQGLEFLIYFQGNSAPDKSGLPSDRFSAERTGGSVSTLTIQRTQQEDSAVYLCASSLTSGLQETQYFGPGTRLLVL.

The chain combines TRBV6-5 with TRBJ1-1; a possible D gene is TRBD1 (6 bases). Germline V gives CDR1 MNHEY, CDR2 SVGAGI. CDR3 length: 14 amino acids. The V and J ends lost 6 bases and 0 bases respectively, with 11 bases between them. CDR3 sequence reads: CASSVRGMNTEAFF. CDR3 sequence (DNA): TGTGCCAGCAGCGTCAGGGGCATGAACACTGAAGCTTTCTTT.

The chain employs TRBV3-1 (or the pseudogene TRBV3-2) and TRBJ2-5; TRBD2 might be the D (5 bases). The V gene's germline CDR1 is LGHDT and CDR2 YNNKEL (reference sequence). The CDR3 spans 14 residues. V was shortened by 1 base and J by 5 bases, with 11 bases between the two germline ends. The CDR3 sequence is CASSQVGGWETQYF. The CDR3, as DNA: TGTGCCAGCAGCCAAGTTGGAGGTTGGGAGACCCAGTACTTC.

The rearrangement links TRBV19 to TRBJ1-1; TRBD1 might be the D (5 bases). V was clipped by 5 bases and J by 6 bases, with 22 bases between them. Germline V gene sequence: CDR1 LNHDA, CDR2 SQIVND (reference sequence). The CDR3 extends over 16 amino acids. CDR3 protein: CASSWVVRASGAEAFF. CDR3 in DNA: TGTGCCAGTAGTTGGGTGGTCAGGGCTAGTGGCGCTGAAGCTTTCTTT. The full variable domain, with the rest looked up from reference TRBV19 and TRBJ1-1, is DGGITQSPKYLFRKEGQNVTLSCEQNLNHDAMYWYRQDPGQGLRLIYYSQIVNDFQKGDIAEGYSVSREKKESFPLTVTSAQKNPTAFYLCASSWVVRASGAEAFFGQGTRLTVV.

This clone was seen only a few times. The chain is built from TRBV18 and TRBJ1-2, with a possible D match to TRBD1 (6 bases). The CDR3 has 14 amino acids. With 2 bases removed from V and 3 bases from J, the gap between germline ends came to 10 bases. Germline V gives CDR1 KGHSH, CDR2 LQKENI. The CDR3 loop reads CASSPSGEYYGYTF. DNA for the CDR3: TGTGCCAGCTCACCATCAGGGGAGTACTATGGCTACACCTTC.

The chain has TRBV7-2 and TRBJ1-1, with D perhaps matching TRBD1 (5 bases). CDR1 is SGHTA and CDR2 is FQGNSA in the germline V gene. CDR3 length equals 17 residues. The germline V and J ends were trimmed by 3 bases and 0 bases, with 17 bases remaining between them. CDR3 sequence: CASSFRASGTLNTEAFF. In DNA form, the CDR3 reads TGTGCCAGCAGCTTTAGGGCGTCGGGGACTTTGAACACTGAAGCTTTCTTT.

A few counts support this clone. The chain couples TRBV5-1 to TRBJ1-2; 9 nucleotides agree with TRBD1. V was pared by 4 bases and J by 8 bases, with 18 bases of the junction left unmatched. This CDR3 is built from 17 residues. Per the germline V gene, CDR1 is SGHRS and CDR2 is YFSETQ. The CDR3 protein is CASSARWTGDGGFGYTF. The CDR3 DNA sequence: TGCGCCAGCAGCGCAAGATGGACAGGGGACGGCGGGTTCGGCTACACCTTC.

V is TRBV2 and J is TRBJ1-6, with D uncertain. The CDR3 length is 13 residues. Deletions cut 4 bases from V and 11 bases from J, with 12 bases between. Germline CDR1 and CDR2: SNHLY and FYNNEI. CDR3 sequence: CASSGSGKAPLHF. The DNA of the CDR3 is TGTGCCAGCAGTGGATCAGGCAAGGCACCCCTCCACTTT.

The chain combines TRBV6-5 with TRBJ2-7; no reliable D call. V lost 7 bases to trimming and J lost 3 bases, with 13 bases between them. CDR3 length equals 13 residues. In germline, CDR1 is MNHEY, CDR2 SVGAGI. The chain's CDR3 is CASKFPASYEQYF. The CDR3 bases are TGTGCCAGCAAGTTTCCAGCGAGCTACGAGCAGTACTTC.

This clone was seen repeatedly, ten times or more. V usage is TRBV27 and J usage is TRBJ1-1, with a possible D match to TRBD1 (6 bases). Germline assignment: CDR1 MNHEY and CDR2 SMNVEV (reference sequence). The V and J ends lost 5 bases and 1 base respectively, with 14 bases between them. This CDR3 is 15 amino acids long. The CDR3 spells CASSSTGTKNTEAFF. DNA for the CDR3: TGTGCCAGCAGTAGTACCGGGACAAAGAACACTGAAGCTTTCTTT.

This clone was found a few times. The J gene is TRBJ1-1, the V gene TRBV10-2, with 8 positions matching TRBD1. Germline-derived CDR1 and CDR2 are WSHSY and SAAADI. Trimming cost V 8 bases and J 5 bases; bases outside gene matches: 7. The CDR3 totals 13 residues. CDR3 region: CASQGAQGTEAFF. The CDR3 region has the DNA TGCGCCAGCCAGGGGGCGCAAGGGACTGAAGCTTTCTTT.

The J gene is TRBJ2-1, the V gene TRBV19; 10 nucleotides align to TRBD2. J gave up 0 bases and V 5 bases, and 7 bases lay outside the gene matches. Germline V CDR1 and CDR2: LNHDA, SQIVND (reference sequence). The CDR3 extends over 17 amino acids. The DNA of the CDR3 is TGTGCCAGTAGTCTACGACTAGCGGGCTCCTCCTACAATGAGCAGTTCTTC. It translates to CASSLRLAGSSYNEQFF.

This chain joins TRBV5-1 and TRBJ1-1, with TRBD1 identical over 7 bases. The V segment lost 2 bases and the J segment 1 base; nucleotides outside the gene matches: 8. The CDR3 contains 16 residues. Germline CDR1 reads SGHRS; CDR2 reads YFSETQ. The CDR3 nucleotides read TGCGCCAGCAGCTTTCTCCAGACAGGGACGAACACTGAAGCTTTCTTT. Amino acids: CASSFLQTGTNTEAFF.